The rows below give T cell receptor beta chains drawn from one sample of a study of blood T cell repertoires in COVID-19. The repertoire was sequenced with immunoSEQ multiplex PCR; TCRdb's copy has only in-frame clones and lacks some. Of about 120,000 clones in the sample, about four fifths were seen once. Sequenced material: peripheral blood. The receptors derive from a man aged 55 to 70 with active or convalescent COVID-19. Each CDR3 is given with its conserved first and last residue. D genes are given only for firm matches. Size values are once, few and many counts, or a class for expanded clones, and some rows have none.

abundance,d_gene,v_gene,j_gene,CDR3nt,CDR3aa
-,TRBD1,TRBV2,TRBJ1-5,TGTGCCAGCAGAGACGGGACAGGCAATCAGCCCCAGCATTTT,CASRDGTGNQPQHF
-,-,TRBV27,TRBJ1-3,TGTGCCAGCAGTTCGCGGGGGAGGGACTCTGGAAACACCATATATTTT,CASSSRGRDSGNTIYF
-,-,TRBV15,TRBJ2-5,TGTGCCACCAGCAGACTTAACAGGGGGGGGACAGGTCGAATCCAAGAGACCCAGTACTTC,CATSRLNRGGTGRIQETQYF
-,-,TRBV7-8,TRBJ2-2,TGTGCCAGCAGCCGCCGAGACACCGGGGAGCTGTTTTTT,CASSRRDTGELFF
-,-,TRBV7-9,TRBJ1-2,TGTGCCAGCAGCCCCCGGATGATACGGACACAACGGAATGGCTACACCTTC,CASSPRMIRTQRNGYTF
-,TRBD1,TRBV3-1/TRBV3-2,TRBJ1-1,TGTGCCAGCAGCCAAGAGGGACAGGGTTTTTTGAACACTGAAGCTTTCTTT,CASSQEGQGFLNTEAFF
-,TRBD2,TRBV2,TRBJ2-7,TGTGCCAGCAGTGGTACGGGAGGCTACGAGCAGTACTTC,CASSGTGGYEQYF
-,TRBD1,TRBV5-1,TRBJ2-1,TGCGCCAGCAGCCGGGACAGGGGCAGGTACAATGAGCAGTTCTTC,CASSRDRGRYNEQFF
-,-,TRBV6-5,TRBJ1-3,TGTGCCAGCAGTTTTGGGACTGCCGGAAACACCATATATTTT,CASSFGTAGNTIYF
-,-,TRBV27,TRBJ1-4,TGTGCCAGCAGTCCTTGGGGGCGGACACTCGAAAAACTGTTTTTT,CASSPWGRTLEKLFF
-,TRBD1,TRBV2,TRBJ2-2,TGTGCCAGCAGTGAGAATGGACAGGGGGCATCCGGGGAGCTGTTTTTT,CASSENGQGASGELFF
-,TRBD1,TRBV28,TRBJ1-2,TGTGCCAGCAGTTCCTCAGGGGGAAATGGCTACACCTTC,CASSSSGGNGYTF
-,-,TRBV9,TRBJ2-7,TGTGCCAGCAGCCAGACCCGGGACAACCACGAGCAGTACTTC,CASSQTRDNHEQYF
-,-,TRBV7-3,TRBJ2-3,TGTGCCAGCAGCTTAATCCGGACTAGCACAGATACGCAGTATTTT,CASSLIRTSTDTQYF
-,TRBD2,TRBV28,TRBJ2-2,TGTGCCAGCAGTCATAGCGGGAGCGCCGGGGAGCTGTTTTTT,CASSHSGSAGELFF
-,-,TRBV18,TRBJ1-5,TGTGCCAGCTCACCCTCCAACAGGGCCTCCGATCAGCCCCAGCATTTT,CASSPSNRASDQPQHF
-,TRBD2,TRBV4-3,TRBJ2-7,TGCGCCAGCAGCCAAGATCCCAGCGGGAACTCCTACGAGCAGTACTTC,CASSQDPSGNSYEQYF
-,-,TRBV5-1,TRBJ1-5,TGCGCCCGCAGCTGGGGGGGGGCTGGTCAGCCCCAGCATTTT,CARSWGGAGQPQHF
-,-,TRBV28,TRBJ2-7,TGTGCCAGCAGCCATCCAGGATGGCTGGACGAGCAGTACTTC,CASSHPGWLDEQYF
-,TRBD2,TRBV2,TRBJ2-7,TGTGCCAGCAGTGCCAGCGGGAGTTTGCCGCAGTACTTC,CASSASGSLPQYF
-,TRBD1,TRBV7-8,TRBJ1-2,TGTGCCAGCAGCTCAACCCGGGACAGGGCGATCTATGGCTACACCTTC,CASSSTRDRAIYGYTF
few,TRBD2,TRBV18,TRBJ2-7,TGTGCCAGCTCCCCGTCACTAGCGGGAGAAGGGTACGAGCAGTACTTC,CASSPSLAGEGYEQYF
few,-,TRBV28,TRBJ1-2,TGTGCCAGCAGTAGAACAGGAGGGAACTATGGCTACACCTTC,CASSRTGGNYGYTF
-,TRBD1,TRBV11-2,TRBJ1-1,TGTGCCAGCAGCTCGACAGGGTTGATGAACACTGAAGCTTTCTTT,CASSSTGLMNTEAFF
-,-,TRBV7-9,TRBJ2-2,TGTGCCAGCAGCCGCCCCACGGGGAGCACCGGGGAGCTGTTTTTT,CASSRPTGSTGELFF
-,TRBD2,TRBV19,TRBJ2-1,TGTGCCAGTAGTTCCGTCGGGACTAGCGGGAGAGGGAAGCAGTTCTTC,CASSSVGTSGRGKQFF
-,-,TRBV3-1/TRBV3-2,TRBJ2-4,TGTGCCAGCAGCCAAACCTATGGAGCGAGAGCCAAAAACATTCAGTACTTC,CASSQTYGARAKNIQYF
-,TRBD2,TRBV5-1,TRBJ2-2,TGCGCCAGCAGCTCGGGACTAGTGGGCGGGGAGCTGTTTTTT,CASSSGLVGGELFF
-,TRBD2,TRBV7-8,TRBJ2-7,TGTGCCAGCAGCGTAGGGACTAGCGGGGAGCAGTACTTC,CASSVGTSGEQYF
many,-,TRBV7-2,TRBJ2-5,TGTGCCAGCAGCTTAGGAACGATTTTGGGGGGACAAGAGACCCAGTACTTC,CASSLGTILGGQETQYF
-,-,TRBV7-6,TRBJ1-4,TGTGCCAGCAGCTCCTATTGGGGGGAGGGTGGAGAAAAACTGTTTTTT,CASSSYWGEGGEKLFF
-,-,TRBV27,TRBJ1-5,TGTGCCAGCAGTTTATATCCCAGGAAGGATCAGCCCCAGCATTTT,CASSLYPRKDQPQHF
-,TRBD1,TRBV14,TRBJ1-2,TGTGCCAGCAGCCAGCCACAGGGGATCGGTGGCTACACCTTC,CASSQPQGIGGYTF
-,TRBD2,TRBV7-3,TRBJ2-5,TGTGCCAGCAGCCCCGGACTAGCGGGAGTCGAGACCCAGTACTTC,CASSPGLAGVETQYF
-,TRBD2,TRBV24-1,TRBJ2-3,TGTGCCACCAGTGATTTAGGGACTAGCGGGAGTGATACGCAGTATTTT,CATSDLGTSGSDTQYF
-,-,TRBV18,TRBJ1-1,TGTGCCAGCTCACCACTGGGAGAGGCTGAAGCTTTCTTT,CASSPLGEAEAFF
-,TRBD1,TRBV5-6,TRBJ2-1,TGTGCCAGCAGCTTGGGGGGGACAGGGAGATACAATGAGCAGTTCTTC,CASSLGGTGRYNEQFF
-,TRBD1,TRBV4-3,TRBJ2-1,TGCGCCAGCAGCCCGAAAAAGGGCAGGGGGGAGCAGTTCTTC,CASSPKKGRGEQFF
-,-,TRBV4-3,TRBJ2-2,TGCGCCAGCAGCCAAGATTCGGGGGGCGAGGGCACCGGGGAGCTGTTTTTT,CASSQDSGGEGTGELFF
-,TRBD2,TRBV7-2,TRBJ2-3,TGTGCCAGCAGCCCCCAGGCGGGAGGGCCAAGCACAGATACGCAGTATTTT,CASSPQAGGPSTDTQYF
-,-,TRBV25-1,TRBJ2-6,TGTGCCAGCAGTGAGACCAGGGCTGGGGCCAACGTCCTGACTTTC,CASSETRAGANVLTF
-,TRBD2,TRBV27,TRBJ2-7,TGTGCCAGCAGTTTAACAGGATATGGATGGACTAGCGGGACACCGAACTCCTACGAGCAGTACTTC,CASSLTGYGWTSGTPNSYEQYF
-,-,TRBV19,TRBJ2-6,TGTGCCAGTAGCCCACAGACCTCTGGGGCCAACGTCCTGACTTTC,CASSPQTSGANVLTF
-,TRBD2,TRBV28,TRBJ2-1,TGTGCCAGCAGTTTAGTAGCGGGACTCTTCTTC,CASSLVAGLFF
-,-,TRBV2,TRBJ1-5,TGTGCCAGCAGTGAGGATAGGGGCGGCAATCAGCCCCAGCATTTT,CASSEDRGGNQPQHF
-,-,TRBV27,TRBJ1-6,TGTGCCAGCAGTCCAGGGAGGGCCCTCCACTTT,CASSPGRALHF
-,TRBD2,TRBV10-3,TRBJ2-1,TGTGCCATCAGCGGACTAGCGAGGAATGAGCAGTTCTTC,CAISGLARNEQFF
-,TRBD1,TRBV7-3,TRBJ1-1,TGTGCCAGCAGCCGGGACAGCAGTACTGAAGCTTTCTTT,CASSRDSSTEAFF
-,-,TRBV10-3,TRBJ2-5,TGTGCCACGTCGAGTTTACAAGAGACCCAGTACTTC,CATSSLQETQYF
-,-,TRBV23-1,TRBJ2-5,TGCGCCAGCAGTCAACGGGGTTGGGAGACCCAGTACTTC,CASSQRGWETQYF
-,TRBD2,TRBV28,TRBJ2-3,TGTGCCAGCAGCGGAAGGGGAGGGTTCGGCACAGATACGCAGTATTTT,CASSGRGGFGTDTQYF
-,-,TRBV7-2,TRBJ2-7,TGTGCCAGCAGCTTAGCTGAGGAACTTCCGCAGTACTTC,CASSLAEELPQYF
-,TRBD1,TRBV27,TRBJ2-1,TGTGCCAGCAGTTTGGCCGGGACAGGGGTTTACAATGAGCAGTTCTTC,CASSLAGTGVYNEQFF